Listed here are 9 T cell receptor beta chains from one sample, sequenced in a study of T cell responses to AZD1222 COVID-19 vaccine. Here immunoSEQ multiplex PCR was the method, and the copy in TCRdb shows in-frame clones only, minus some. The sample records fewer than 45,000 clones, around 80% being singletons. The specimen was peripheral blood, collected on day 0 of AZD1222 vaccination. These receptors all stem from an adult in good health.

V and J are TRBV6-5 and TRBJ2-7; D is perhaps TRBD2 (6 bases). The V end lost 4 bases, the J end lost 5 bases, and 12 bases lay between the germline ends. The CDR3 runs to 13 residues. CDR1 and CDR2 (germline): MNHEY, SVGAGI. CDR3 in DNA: TGTGCCAGCAGTTGGGCGGGGCGCCACGAGCAGTACTTC. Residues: CASSWAGRHEQYF.

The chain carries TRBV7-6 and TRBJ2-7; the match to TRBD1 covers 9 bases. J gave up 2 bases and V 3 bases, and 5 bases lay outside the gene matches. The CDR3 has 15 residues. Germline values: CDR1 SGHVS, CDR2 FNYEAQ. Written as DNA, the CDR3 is TGTGCCAGCAGCTTCGGACAGGGGCTGACCTACGAGCAGTACTTC. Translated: CASSFGQGLTYEQYF.

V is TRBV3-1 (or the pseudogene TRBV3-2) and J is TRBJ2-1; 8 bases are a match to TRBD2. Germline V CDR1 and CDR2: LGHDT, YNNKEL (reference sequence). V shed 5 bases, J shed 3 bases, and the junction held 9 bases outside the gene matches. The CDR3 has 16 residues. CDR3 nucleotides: TGTGCCAGCAGCTCCTTAGCGGGAACTTACTACAATGAGCAGTTCTTC. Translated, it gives CASSSLAGTYYNEQFF.

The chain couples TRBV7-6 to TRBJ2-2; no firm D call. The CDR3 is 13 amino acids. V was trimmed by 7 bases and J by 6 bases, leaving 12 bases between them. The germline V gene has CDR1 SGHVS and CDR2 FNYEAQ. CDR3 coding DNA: TGTGCCAGCACCCCGCTGGCCCCCGGGGAGCTGTTTTTT. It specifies CASTPLAPGELFF.

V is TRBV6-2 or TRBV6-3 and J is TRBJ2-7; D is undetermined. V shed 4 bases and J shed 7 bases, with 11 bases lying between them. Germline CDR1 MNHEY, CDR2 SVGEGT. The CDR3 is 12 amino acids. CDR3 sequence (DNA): TGTGCCAGCAGTTCCATGTCTTGGGAGCAGTACTTC. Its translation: CASSSMSWEQYF.

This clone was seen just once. The CDR3 sequence is CASSQEVGQVNEQYF. CDR3 bases: TGCGCCAGCAGCCAAGAGGTTGGACAGGTGAACGAGCAGTACTTC. The chain joins TRBV4-1 to TRBJ2-7; 7 bases fit TRBD1. The CDR3 spans 15 residues. Germline V gene data show CDR1 as MGHRA and CDR2 as YSYEKL. With V trimmed by 0 bases and J by 5 bases, 7 bases remained unmatched.

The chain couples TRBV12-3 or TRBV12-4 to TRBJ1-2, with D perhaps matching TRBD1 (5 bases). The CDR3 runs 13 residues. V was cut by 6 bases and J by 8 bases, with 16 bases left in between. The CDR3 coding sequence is TGTGCCAGCAGCCCGCGGGGGACGCGCGGCTACACCTTC. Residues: CASSPRGTRGYTF.

The CDR3 is CAGSGQGGTYEQYF. As DNA, the CDR3 is TGTGCCGGAAGTGGACAGGGTGGCACCTACGAGCAGTACTTC. The J gene is TRBJ2-7, the V gene TRBV30, with 8 bases identical to TRBD1. In germline, CDR1 is GTSNPN, CDR2 SVGIG (reference sequence). The CDR3 length is 14 residues. J gave up 2 bases and V 8 bases, and 11 bases lay outside the gene matches.

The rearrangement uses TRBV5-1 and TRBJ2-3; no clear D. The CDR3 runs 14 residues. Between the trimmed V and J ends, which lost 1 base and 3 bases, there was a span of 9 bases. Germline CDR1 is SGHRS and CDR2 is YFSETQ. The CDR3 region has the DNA TGCGCCAGCAGCTTGCACCGGGCGACAGATACGCAGTATTTT. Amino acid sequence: CASSLHRATDTQYF.